Presented here are 9 T cell receptor beta chains from one specimen sequenced in a study of shared clonotypes between healthy human individuals (dated by TCRdb to about 2020). Library preparation employed the immunoSEQ multiplex PCR assay. The source is immuneACCESS, and TCRdb retained only in-frame sequences with V and J called. Part of the clones is not carried over; for the studies checked, unresolved V genes explain less than half of this, and the remainder is unexplained. Within this sample are approximately 2.4 million clones, with around 95% of them counted one time only. The biggest ten clones account for approximately 0.13% of the sample. Sequenced input: naive CD4+ T cells sorted from blood. Explained via the paper, the cell subset or site label denotes: CD45RA+ positively selected. Every receptor here comes from a man younger than 30 in good health.

The genes are TRBV5-1 and TRBJ1-2, with unresolved D. V was cut by 5 bases and J by 2 bases, with 13 bases left in between. CDR3 length: 14 amino acids. Per the germline V gene, CDR1 is SGHRS and CDR2 is YFSETQ. The chain's CDR3 is CASRVGGPNYGYTF. The CDR3 DNA sequence: TGCGCCAGCAGAGTAGGAGGGCCCAACTATGGCTACACCTTC.

CDR3 protein: CASSPPWGQGNYGYTF. The CDR3 DNA reads TGTGCCAGCAGCCCCCCCTGGGGGCAAGGTAACTATGGCTACACCTTC. The chain carries TRBV4-2 and TRBJ1-2; D is perhaps TRBD1 (6 bases). The germline V gene has CDR1 LGHNA and CDR2 YNFKEQ. V gave up 4 bases and J gave up 1 base, with 16 bases separating them. The CDR3 loop spans 16 amino acids.

In the case of this clone: Other DNA sequences from this sample encode an identical CDR3 as well. This sequence joins TRBV5-1 and TRBJ2-5; no definite D call. Germline assignment: CDR1 SGHRS and CDR2 YFSETQ. V lost 1 base, J lost 5 bases, and 9 bases lay in between. The CDR3 has 13 amino acids. The DNA of the CDR3 is TGCGCCAGCAGCTTGAGTCCCAGGGAGACCCAGTACTTC. Translation gives CASSLSPRETQYF.

The V gene is TRBV18, the J gene TRBJ2-7; weak D call: TRBD1 (5 bases). V dropped 1 base and J dropped 6 bases, with 16 bases sitting between them. There are 15 residues in the CDR3. Germline loops: CDR1 KGHSH, CDR2 LQKENI. The CDR3 spells CASSPLGQGEFEQYF. The CDR3 nucleotides are TGTGCCAGCTCACCACTAGGGCAGGGTGAGTTCGAGCAGTACTTC.

The CDR3 DNA reads TGCGCCAGCAGCCAAGCCCTCCCCAGGGATGGGGAAAAACTGTTTTTT. Its protein product is CASSQALPRDGEKLFF. The J gene is TRBJ1-4, the V gene TRBV4-1; D possibly corresponds to TRBD1 (5 bases). The V end was cut by 1 base, the J end by 8 bases, with 17 bases between. The CDR3 covers 16 residues. CDR1 is MGHRA and CDR2 is YSYEKL in the germline V gene.

The rearrangement joins TRBV5-1 to TRBJ1-1; 7 nucleotides agree with TRBD1. Germline V gene lookup returns CDR1 SGHRS and CDR2 YFSETQ. The CDR3 is 13 residues long. The junction had 2 bases not matched to a gene; V was cut back by 0 bases and J by 6 bases. CDR3 in amino acids: CASSLAGTAEAFF. CDR3 DNA: TGCGCCAGCAGCTTGGCCGGGACAGCTGAAGCTTTCTTT.

The chain carries TRBV19 and TRBJ1-1; D uncertain. The V gene lost 0 bases and the J gene lost 1 base, with 21 bases spanning the gap. Per germline, CDR1 LNHDA and CDR2 SQIVND (reference sequence). There are 19 residues in the CDR3. The DNA of the CDR3 is TGTGCCAGTAGTATAGATCTTGAGGATACCCCAGTTCAGAACACTGAAGCTTTCTTT. Protein product: CASSIDLEDTPVQNTEAFF.

The chain is built from TRBV10-3 and TRBJ2-7; the match to TRBD1 covers 7 bases. Germline V CDR1 and CDR2: ENHRY, SYGVKD. J gave up 4 bases and V 8 bases, and 8 bases lay outside the gene matches. There are 13 residues in the CDR3. The CDR3 DNA follows: TGTGCCATCGGGGGACAGACGGGGTACGAGCAGTACTTC. Translating gives CAIGGQTGYEQYF.

This chain's CDR3 is CASSLVGGQWTEAFF. In DNA form, the CDR3 reads TGTGCCAGCAGCTTAGTTGGGGGGCAGTGGACTGAAGCTTTCTTT. The chain carries TRBV11-2 and TRBJ1-1; D perhaps matches TRBD1 (6 bases). V dropped 1 base and J dropped 5 bases, with 14 bases sitting between them. The CDR3 totals 15 residues. The germline V gene has CDR1 SGHAT and CDR2 FQNNGV.